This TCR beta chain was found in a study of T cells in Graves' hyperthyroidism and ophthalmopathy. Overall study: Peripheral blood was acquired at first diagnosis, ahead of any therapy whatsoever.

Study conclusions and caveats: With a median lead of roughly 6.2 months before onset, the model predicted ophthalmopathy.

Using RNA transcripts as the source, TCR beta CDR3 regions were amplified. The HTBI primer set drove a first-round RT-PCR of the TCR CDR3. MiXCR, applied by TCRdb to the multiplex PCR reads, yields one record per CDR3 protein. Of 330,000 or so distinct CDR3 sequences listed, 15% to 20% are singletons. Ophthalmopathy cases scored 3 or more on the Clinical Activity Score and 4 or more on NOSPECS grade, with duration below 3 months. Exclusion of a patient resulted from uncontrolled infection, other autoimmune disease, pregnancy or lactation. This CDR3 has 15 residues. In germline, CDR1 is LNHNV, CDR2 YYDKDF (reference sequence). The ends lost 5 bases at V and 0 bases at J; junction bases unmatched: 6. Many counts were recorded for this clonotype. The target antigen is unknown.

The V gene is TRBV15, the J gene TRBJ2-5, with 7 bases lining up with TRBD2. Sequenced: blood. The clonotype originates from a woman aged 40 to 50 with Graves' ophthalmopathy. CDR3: CATSGAGWYQETQYF. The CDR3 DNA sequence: TGTGCCACCAGCGGAGCGGGGTGGTACCAAGAGACCCAGTACTTC.